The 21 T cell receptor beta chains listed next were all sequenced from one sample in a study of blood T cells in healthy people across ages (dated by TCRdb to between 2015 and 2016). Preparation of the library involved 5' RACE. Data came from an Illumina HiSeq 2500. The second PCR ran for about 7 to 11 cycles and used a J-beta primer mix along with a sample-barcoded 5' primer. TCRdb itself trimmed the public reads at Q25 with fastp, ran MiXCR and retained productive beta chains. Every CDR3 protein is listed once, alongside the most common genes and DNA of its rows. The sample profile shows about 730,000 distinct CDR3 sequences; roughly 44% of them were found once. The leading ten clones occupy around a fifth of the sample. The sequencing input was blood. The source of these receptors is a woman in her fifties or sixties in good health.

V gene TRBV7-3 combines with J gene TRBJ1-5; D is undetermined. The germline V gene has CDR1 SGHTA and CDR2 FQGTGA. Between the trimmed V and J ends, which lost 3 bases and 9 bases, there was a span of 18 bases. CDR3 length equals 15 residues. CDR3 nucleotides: TGTGCCAGCAGCTTCCCCGAGACACCCTATGGGCCCCAGCATTTT. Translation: CASSFPETPYGPQHF.

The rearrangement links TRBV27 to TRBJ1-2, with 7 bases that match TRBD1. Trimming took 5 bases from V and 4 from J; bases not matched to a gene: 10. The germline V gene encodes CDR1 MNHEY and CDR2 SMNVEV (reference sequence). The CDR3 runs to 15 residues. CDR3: CASSLAGTVGYGYTF. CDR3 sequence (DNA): TGTGCCAGCAGTCTAGCCGGGACAGTCGGCTATGGCTACACCTTC.

The CDR3 is CASRPIPNEQFF. The DNA for the CDR3 is TGTGCCAGCAGACCTATTCCCAATGAGCAGTTCTTC. The chain uses TRBV6-1 and TRBJ2-1; D not certain. The V end was cut by 6 bases, the J end by 6 bases, with 9 bases between. There are 12 residues in the CDR3. In germline, CDR1 is MNHNS, CDR2 SASEGT.

In DNA form, the CDR3 reads TGTGCCAGCGGCTTCCTGGACTATGGCTACACCTTC. Its protein is CASGFLDYGYTF. This chain connects TRBV3-1 to TRBJ1-2; no definite D call. The CDR3 consists of 12 residues. Germline V gene lookup returns CDR1 LGHDT and CDR2 YNNKEL (reference sequence). V was pared by 8 bases and J by 3 bases, with 10 bases between.

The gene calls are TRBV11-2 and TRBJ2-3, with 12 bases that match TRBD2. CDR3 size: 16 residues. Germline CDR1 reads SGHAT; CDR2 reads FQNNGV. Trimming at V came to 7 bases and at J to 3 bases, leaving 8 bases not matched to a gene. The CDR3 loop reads CASTRLAGDLTDTQYF. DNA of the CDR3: TGTGCCAGCACCAGACTAGCGGGAGATCTGACAGATACGCAGTATTTT.

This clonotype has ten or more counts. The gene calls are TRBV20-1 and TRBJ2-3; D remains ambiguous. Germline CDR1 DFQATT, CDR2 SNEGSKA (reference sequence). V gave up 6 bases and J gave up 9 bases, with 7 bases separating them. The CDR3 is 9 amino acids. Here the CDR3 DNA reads TGCAGTGCCCCCCAGACGCAGTATTTT. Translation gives CSAPQTQYF.

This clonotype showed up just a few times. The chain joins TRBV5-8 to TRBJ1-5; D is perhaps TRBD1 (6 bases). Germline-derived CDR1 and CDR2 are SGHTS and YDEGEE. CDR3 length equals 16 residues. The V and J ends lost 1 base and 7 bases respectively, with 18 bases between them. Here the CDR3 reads CASSLSWGRGNQPQHF. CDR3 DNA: TGTGCCAGCAGCTTGAGTTGGGGCAGGGGAAACCAGCCCCAGCATTTT.

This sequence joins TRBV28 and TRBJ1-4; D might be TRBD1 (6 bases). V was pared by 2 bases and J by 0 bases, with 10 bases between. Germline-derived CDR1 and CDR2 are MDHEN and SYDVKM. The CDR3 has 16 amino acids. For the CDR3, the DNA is TGTGCCAGCAGTTTAACAGGGTTTACAACTAATGAAAAACTGTTTTTT. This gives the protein CASSLTGFTTNEKLFF.

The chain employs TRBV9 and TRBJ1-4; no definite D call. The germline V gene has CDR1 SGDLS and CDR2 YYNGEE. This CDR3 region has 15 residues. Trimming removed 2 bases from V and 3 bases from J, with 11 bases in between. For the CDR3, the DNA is TGTGCCAGCAGCGTTGGTAGCACCTCTAATGAAAAACTGTTTTTT. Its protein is CASSVGSTSNEKLFF.

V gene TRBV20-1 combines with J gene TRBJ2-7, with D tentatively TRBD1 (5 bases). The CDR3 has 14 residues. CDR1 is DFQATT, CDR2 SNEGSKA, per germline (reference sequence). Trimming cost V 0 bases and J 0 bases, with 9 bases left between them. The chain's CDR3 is CSARDPDSSYEQYF. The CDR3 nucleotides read TGCAGTGCTAGAGATCCTGACAGCTCCTACGAGCAGTACTTC.

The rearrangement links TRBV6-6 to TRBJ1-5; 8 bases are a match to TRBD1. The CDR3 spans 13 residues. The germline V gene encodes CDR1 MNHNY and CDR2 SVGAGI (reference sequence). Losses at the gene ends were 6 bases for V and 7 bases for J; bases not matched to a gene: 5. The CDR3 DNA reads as TGTGCCAGCAGGCCGACAGGGGAGCAGCCCCAGCATTTT. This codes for CASRPTGEQPQHF.

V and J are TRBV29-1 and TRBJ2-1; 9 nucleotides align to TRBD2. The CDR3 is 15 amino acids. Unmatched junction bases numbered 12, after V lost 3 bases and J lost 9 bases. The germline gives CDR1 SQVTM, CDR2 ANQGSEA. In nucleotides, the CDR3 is TGCAGCGTTGAGAGTGGGGCGGGAGGGTTCAGTGAGCAGTTCTTC. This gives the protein CSVESGAGGFSEQFF.

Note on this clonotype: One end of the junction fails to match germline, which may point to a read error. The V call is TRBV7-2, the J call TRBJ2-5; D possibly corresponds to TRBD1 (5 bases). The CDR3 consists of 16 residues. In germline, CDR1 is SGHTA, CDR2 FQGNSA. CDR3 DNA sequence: TGTGCCGGCAGTCTCCTCTTAGGTTTGGACAAAGAGACCCAGTACTTC. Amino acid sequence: CAGSLLLGLDKETQYF.

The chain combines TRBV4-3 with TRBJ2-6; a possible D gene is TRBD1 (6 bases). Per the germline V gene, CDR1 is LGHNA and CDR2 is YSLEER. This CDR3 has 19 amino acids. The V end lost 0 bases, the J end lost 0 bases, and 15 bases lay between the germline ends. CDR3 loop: CASSQELGAGNSGANVLTF. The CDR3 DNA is TGCGCCAGCAGCCAAGAATTGGGGGCAGGCAACTCTGGGGCCAACGTCCTGACTTTC.

Written as DNA, the CDR3 is TGTGCCAGCAGTTTATCCAAGGCAGCCCCCCTACGGCAGTACTTC. Protein sequence: CASSLSKAAPLRQYF. The genes are TRBV27 and TRBJ2-7; D gene uncertain. The CDR3 contains 15 residues. Trimming took off 0 bases at V and 9 bases at J, with 18 bases between the two ends. Germline CDR1 MNHEY, CDR2 SMNVEV (reference sequence).

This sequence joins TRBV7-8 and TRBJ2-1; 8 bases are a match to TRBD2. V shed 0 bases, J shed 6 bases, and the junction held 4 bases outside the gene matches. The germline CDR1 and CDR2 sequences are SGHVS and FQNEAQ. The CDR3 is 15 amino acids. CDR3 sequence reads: CASSLAKREINEQFF. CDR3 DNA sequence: TGTGCCAGCAGCTTAGCCAAGCGGGAGATCAATGAGCAGTTCTTC.

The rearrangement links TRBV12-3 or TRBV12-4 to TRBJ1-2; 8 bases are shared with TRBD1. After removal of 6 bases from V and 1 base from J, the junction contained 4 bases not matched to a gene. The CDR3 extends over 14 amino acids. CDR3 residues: CASRRQGRNYGYTF. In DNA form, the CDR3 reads TGTGCCAGCAGACGACAGGGGCGTAACTATGGCTACACCTTC.

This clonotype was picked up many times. This CDR3 is CASSYSTGPWGYTF. The CDR3 nucleotides read TGTGCCAGCAGTTACTCGACAGGACCTTGGGGCTACACCTTC. V and J are TRBV6-5 and TRBJ1-2; the D gene is possibly TRBD1 (6 bases). The CDR3 loop spans 14 amino acids. The V gene lost 0 bases and the J gene lost 8 bases, with 13 bases spanning the gap. Germline V gene lookup returns CDR1 MNHEY and CDR2 SVGAGI.

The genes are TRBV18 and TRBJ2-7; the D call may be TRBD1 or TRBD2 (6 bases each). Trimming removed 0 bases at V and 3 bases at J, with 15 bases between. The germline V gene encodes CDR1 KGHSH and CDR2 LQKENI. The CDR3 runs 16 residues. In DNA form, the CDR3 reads TGTGCCAGCTCACCACCGGAGGGGCAGGGGAGCTACGAGCAGTACTTC. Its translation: CASSPPEGQGSYEQYF.

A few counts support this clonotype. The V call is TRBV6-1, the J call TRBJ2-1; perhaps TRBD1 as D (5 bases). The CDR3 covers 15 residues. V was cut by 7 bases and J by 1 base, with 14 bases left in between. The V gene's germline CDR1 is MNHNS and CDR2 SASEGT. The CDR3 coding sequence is TGTGCCAGCACCTTTAAAGACAGTTCCTACAATGAGCAGTTCTTC. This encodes CASTFKDSSYNEQFF.

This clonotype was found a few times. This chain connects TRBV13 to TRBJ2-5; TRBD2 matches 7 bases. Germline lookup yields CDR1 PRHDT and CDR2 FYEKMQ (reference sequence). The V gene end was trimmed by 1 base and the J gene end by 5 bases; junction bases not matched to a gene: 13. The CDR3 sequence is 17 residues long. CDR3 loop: CASSLVGEGRAAETQYF. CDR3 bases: TGTGCCAGCAGCTTAGTAGGGGAGGGCCGTGCGGCGGAGACCCAGTACTTC.